The 26 T cell receptor beta chains given below trace back to one sample, sequenced in a study of blood T cells in healthy people across ages. Sample-barcoded 5' priming and a J-beta primer mix drove a second PCR of about 6 to 12 cycles. TCRdb fed the 5' RACE reads into MiXCR, producing one record per CDR3 protein. The data show hundreds of thousands of distinct CDR3 sequences, approximately 50% seen once. Source material: blood. The receptors derive from a woman in her sixties or seventies in good health.

The V call is TRBV6-1, the J call TRBJ2-1; maybe TRBD2 (6 bases). This CDR3 comprises 17 residues. The germline V and J ends were trimmed by 5 bases and 12 bases, with 29 bases remaining between them. CDR1 and CDR2 (germline): MNHNS, SASEGT. The CDR3 loop is CASSTPFSGDLQLVQFF. The CDR3 DNA sequence: TGTGCCAGCAGTACCCCCTTTTCGGGGGACCTACAATTGGTGCAGTTCTTC.

The chain uses TRBV15 and TRBJ2-3, with 8 bases that match TRBD1. The CDR3 has 15 residues. In germline, CDR1 is LNHNV, CDR2 YYDKDF (reference sequence). The V gene end was trimmed by 5 bases and the J gene end by 4 bases; junction bases not matched to a gene: 8. The CDR3 loop reads CATSGDRGSADTQYF. The CDR3, as DNA: TGTGCCACCAGCGGTGACAGGGGATCCGCAGATACGCAGTATTTT.

The genes are TRBV6-2 or TRBV6-3 and TRBJ2-4, with a tentative D call TRBD2 (6 bases). The CDR3 runs to 19 residues. V lost 6 bases to trimming and J lost 2 bases, with 26 bases between them. Looked up from germline, CDR1 is MNHEY and CDR2 is SVGEGT. The CDR3 loop reads CASSRTTLGILASKNIQYF. CDR3 coding DNA: TGTGCCAGCAGCCGAACTACCCTTGGAATCCTAGCGTCCAAAAACATTCAGTACTTC.

The V call is TRBV15, the J call TRBJ2-1; D might be TRBD2 (6 bases). CDR3 length: 14 amino acids. Germline CDR1 LNHNV, CDR2 YYDKDF (reference sequence). Between the trimmed V and J ends, which lost 8 bases and 3 bases, there was a span of 14 bases. This CDR3 is CATSASGFYNEQFF. For the CDR3, the DNA is TGTGCCACCTCAGCGAGCGGGTTCTACAATGAGCAGTTCTTC.

The chain links TRBV25-1 to TRBJ2-5; no definite D call. Between the trimmed V and J ends, which lost 2 bases and 5 bases, there was a span of 18 bases. This CDR3 has 16 amino acids. Germline V gives CDR1 MGHDK, CDR2 SYGVNS. In DNA form, the CDR3 reads TGTGCCAGCAGTGAAGATAGTTTTTCAGATCGGGAGACCCAGTACTTC. Protein: CASSEDSFSDRETQYF.

V and J are TRBV6-5 and TRBJ2-4; 8 positions match TRBD2. The germline gives CDR1 MNHEY, CDR2 SVGAGI. With 7 bases clipped from V and 1 base from J, the junction kept 6 bases outside the gene matches. The CDR3 contains 15 residues. The CDR3 loop reads CASNSAGAAKNIQYF. CDR3 bases: TGTGCCAGCAATTCAGCGGGAGCGGCCAAAAACATTCAGTACTTC.

The chain recombines TRBV20-1 with TRBJ1-1, with a weak D call TRBD1 (5 bases). This CDR3 contains 14 residues. CDR1 DFQATT and CDR2 SNEGSKA come from the germline V gene (reference sequence). The germline V and J ends were trimmed by 8 bases and 2 bases, with 18 bases remaining between them. The CDR3 loop is CSQYLGRPNTEAFF. CDR3 DNA sequence: TGCAGTCAATACCTGGGACGCCCAAACACTGAAGCTTTCTTT.

This chain uses TRBV7-2 with TRBJ1-4; D remains unclear. The CDR3 is 14 amino acids. Per the germline V gene, CDR1 is SGHTA and CDR2 is FQGNSA. V was clipped by 3 bases and J by 3 bases, with 8 bases between them. The DNA of the CDR3 is TGTGCCAGCAGCTTTGGCTGGTCTAATGAAAAACTGTTTTTT. Its protein product is CASSFGWSNEKLFF.

This clonotype occurred a few times. This chain joins TRBV6-2 or TRBV6-3 and TRBJ2-1; 15 positions match TRBD2. V lost 10 bases, J lost 7 bases, and 5 bases stayed unmatched. The CDR3 has 14 residues. CDR1 and CDR2 (germline): MNHEY, SVGEGT. The CDR3 region has the DNA TGTGCCACCTGGACTAGCGGGAGGGGGAATGAGCAGTTCTTC. Its translation is CATWTSGRGNEQFF.

This clonotype was observed a single time. The chain uses TRBV28 and TRBJ2-5, with D maybe TRBD1 (6 bases). The DNA end is more similar to TRBJ2-7, so the J call may be wrong. This CDR3 is 15 amino acids long. CDR1 MDHEN and CDR2 SYDVKM come from the germline V gene. This CDR3 is CASSFPMDSNYEQYF. As DNA, the CDR3 is TGTGCCAGCAGTTTCCCAATGGACAGTAACTACGAGCAGTACTTC.

This chain connects TRBV4-3 to TRBJ1-6; D not resolved. This CDR3 comprises 14 residues. Between the trimmed V and J ends, which lost 1 base and 8 bases, there was a span of 9 bases. Looked up from germline, CDR1 is LGHNA and CDR2 is YSLEER. The CDR3 is CASSQAGIHSPLHF. Written as DNA, the CDR3 is TGCGCCAGCAGCCAAGCTGGGATCCATTCACCCCTCCACTTT.

The chain has TRBV20-1 and TRBJ2-1; 10 bases match TRBD2. Losses at the gene ends were 2 bases for V and 9 bases for J; bases not matched to a gene: 7. The germline CDR1 and CDR2 sequences are DFQATT and SNEGSKA (reference sequence). The CDR3 runs 14 residues. CDR3 DNA: TGCAGTGCTAGAAGCCTAGCGGGAGCCGGTGAGCAGTTCTTC. It encodes CSARSLAGAGEQFF.

In its sample, this clonotype was seen a few times. The chain links TRBV12-5 to TRBJ2-1, with D possibly TRBD1 on 6 matching bases. CDR3 length: 14 residues. Deletions cut 5 bases from V and 9 bases from J, with 17 bases between. Germline V lookup: CDR1 LGHNT, CDR2 FRNRAP. CDR3 in DNA: TGTGCTAGTGGTCCCCAGGGGTTGGGGACTGAGCAGTTCTTC. Amino acids: CASGPQGLGTEQFF.

V usage is TRBV6-2 or TRBV6-3 and J usage is TRBJ1-2; TRBD1 agrees at 7 bases. The CDR3 contains 14 residues. CDR1 is MNHEY and CDR2 is SVGEGT in the germline V gene. Germline trimming cut 6 bases from V and 7 bases from J; bases unmatched to any gene: 11. This CDR3 reads CASRKIGTDSGYTF. DNA for the CDR3: TGTGCCAGCAGAAAAATTGGGACAGACTCTGGCTACACCTTC.

The chain uses TRBV20-1 and TRBJ1-1; unclear D gene. CDR1 DFQATT and CDR2 SNEGSKA come from the germline V gene (reference sequence). This CDR3 comprises 11 residues. CDR3 amino acids: CRASVSTEAFF. The CDR3 DNA is TGCAGGGCATCGGTTTCCACTGAAGCTTTCTTT.

Only one count was recorded for this clonotype. Possible read error: a much larger clone is one base away. The chain has TRBV10-3 and TRBJ2-3, with TRBD2 identical over 9 bases. CDR1 is ENHRY, CDR2 SYGVKD, per germline. The CDR3 loop spans 15 amino acids. The CDR3 bases are TGTGCCGTCAGTGAGAGCGGGAGGACCACAGATACGCAGTATTTT. Protein product: CAVSESGRTTDTQYF.

This clonotype turned up a few times. This chain links TRBV28 with TRBJ1-5, with D possibly TRBD1 on 5 matching bases. Trimming took 10 bases from V and 2 from J, leaving 24 bases between them. The CDR3 has 17 amino acids. The germline V gene has CDR1 MDHEN and CDR2 SYDVKM. CDR3 DNA: TGTGCCACATTCGGCCCCCACTTCGGGGGTCGCAATCAGCCCCAGCATTTT. Translated, it gives CATFGPHFGGRNQPQHF.

This clonotype was seen just once. The rearrangement links TRBV6-2 or TRBV6-3 to TRBJ2-4; 7 nucleotides line up with TRBD2. The J call could be wrong; TRBJ2-7 is a better fit for the DNA end. CDR1 is MNHEY, CDR2 SVGEGT, per germline. CDR3 size: 14 residues. CDR3 sequence (DNA): TGTGCCAGCAGAAGGGACTACCCCTCCTACGAGCAGTACTTC. Translated, it gives CASRRDYPSYEQYF.

In this sample, this clonotype turned up a few times. The chain carries TRBV7-2 and TRBJ1-1; tentative D call: TRBD1 (5 bases). Germline CDR1 SGHTA, CDR2 FQGNSA. CDR3 length equals 18 residues. Trimming took off 1 base at V and 4 bases at J, with 22 bases between the two ends. The DNA for the CDR3 is TGTGCCAGCAGCTTAGGAGCTCGGTATGGGGGGAGAGGCACTGAAGCTTTCTTT. Protein product: CASSLGARYGGRGTEAFF.

The V call is TRBV28, the J call TRBJ2-5, with 12 bases matching TRBD2. Germline loops: CDR1 MDHEN, CDR2 SYDVKM. The CDR3 sequence is 14 residues long. V lost 8 bases to trimming and J lost 1 base; unmatched junction nucleotides: 2. The CDR3 protein is CASQTSGGQETQYF. CDR3 coding DNA: TGTGCCAGCCAGACTAGCGGGGGCCAAGAGACCCAGTACTTC.

This clonotype was detected only a few times. This chain uses TRBV15 with TRBJ1-4; a possible D gene is TRBD1 (5 bases). Germline V CDR1 and CDR2: LNHNV, YYDKDF (reference sequence). Trimming stripped 8 bases from V and 5 bases from J, with 15 bases between. This CDR3 is built from 14 residues. The CDR3 region has the DNA TGTGCCACCCGACCAGGGAGTGAGAATGAAAAACTGTTTTTT. Translating it yields CATRPGSENEKLFF.

There are a few counts of this clonotype. This rearrangement joins TRBV20-1 to TRBJ2-3; D perhaps matches TRBD2 (5 bases). V shed 0 bases and J shed 1 base, with 14 bases lying between them. Germline V gene data show CDR1 as DFQATT and CDR2 as SNEGSKA (reference sequence). The CDR3 is made up of 16 amino acids. The CDR3 sequence is CSARDRRAARTDTQYF. The CDR3 coding sequence is TGCAGTGCTAGAGATAGGCGGGCAGCCCGCACAGATACGCAGTATTTT.

This chain joins TRBV7-9 and TRBJ2-7; D not certain. V lost 8 bases to trimming and J lost 5 bases, with 7 bases between them. Germline V gene lookup returns CDR1 SEHNR and CDR2 FQNEAQ (reference sequence). The CDR3 totals 10 residues. The CDR3 reads CASGRDEQYF. CDR3 sequence (DNA): TGTGCCAGCGGACGCGACGAGCAGTACTTC.

The chain recombines TRBV7-2 with TRBJ2-7; 10 bases are shared with TRBD2. Germline V gene lookup returns CDR1 SGHTA and CDR2 FQGNSA. This CDR3 has 15 residues. J lost 2 bases, V lost 10 bases, and 11 bases had no gene match. The CDR3 is CATPGLARQPYEQYF. CDR3 nucleotides: TGTGCCACCCCGGGACTAGCGCGACAACCCTACGAGCAGTACTTC.

J is TRBJ2-3 and V is TRBV6-2 or TRBV6-3; tentative D call: TRBD2 (5 bases). The CDR3 covers 16 residues. With 0 bases removed from V and 6 bases from J, the gap between germline ends came to 16 bases. Per the germline V gene, CDR1 is MNHEY and CDR2 is SVGEGT. The CDR3 bases are TGTGCCAGCAGTTACTCCCGGGGAGTGGTGGCTGATACGCAGTATTTT. This translates into CASSYSRGVVADTQYF.

V gene TRBV5-5 combines with J gene TRBJ2-5; 10 bases line up with TRBD2. V gave up 3 bases and J gave up 6 bases; unmatched junction bases: 14. The length of the CDR3 is 17 residues. Germline V gives CDR1 SGHKS, CDR2 YYEKEE (reference sequence). The CDR3 region has the DNA TGTGCCAGCAGCTCCCCCGGGGCTAGCGGGAGTATGAAGACCCAGTACTTC. Its translation: CASSSPGASGSMKTQYF.